This T cell receptor beta chain was captured by sequencing in a study of blood T cell repertoires in COVID-19. Study context: The United States, Italy and Spain provided the acute and convalescent COVID-19 samples. The cDNA or gDNA used as material had been derived from T cells, B-cell-depleted T cells, or PBMCs.

Authors' methods: Amplification with reference gene primers provided the estimates of nucleated cell counts. TCRdb's table, derived via immunoSEQ multiplex PCR, lists solely in-frame clones and lacks some. The DNA gave D and trimming, while V, J and clone size come from that table. The table records 97,000 or so clones, about 91% of them present only once. V lost 4 bases to trimming and J lost 5 bases, with 14 bases between them. CDR3 length: 14 amino acids. CDR1 and CDR2 from the germline V gene are KGHDR and SFDVKD. This chain connects TRBV24-1 to TRBJ2-7, with TRBD1 as a possible D gene (5 bases). The receptor comes from a man between 18 and 29 years old with acute or convalescent COVID-19. The source material was peripheral blood. The CDR3 DNA reads TGTGCCACCAGTGAGCAGGGATCGTGGGACGAGCAGTACTTC. Translation: CATSEQGSWDEQYF.